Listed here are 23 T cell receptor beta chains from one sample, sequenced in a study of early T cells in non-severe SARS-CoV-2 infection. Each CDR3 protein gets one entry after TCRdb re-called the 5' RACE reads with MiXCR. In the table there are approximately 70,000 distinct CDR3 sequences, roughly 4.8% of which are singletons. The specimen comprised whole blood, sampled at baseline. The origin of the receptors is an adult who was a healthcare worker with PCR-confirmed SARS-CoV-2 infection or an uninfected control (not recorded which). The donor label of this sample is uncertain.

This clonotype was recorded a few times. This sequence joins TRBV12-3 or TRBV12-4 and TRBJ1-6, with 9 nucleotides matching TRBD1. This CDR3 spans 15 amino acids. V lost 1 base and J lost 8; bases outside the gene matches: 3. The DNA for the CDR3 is TGTGCCAGCAGTTTAGGGGGGACAGGGTATTCACCCCTCCACTTT. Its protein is CASSLGGTGYSPLHF.

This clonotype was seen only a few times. CDR3 region: CASDGLAVGEQFF. CDR3 nucleotide sequence: TGTGCCAGCGACGGGCTAGCCGTGGGTGAGCAGTTCTTC. The chain has TRBV6-2 or TRBV6-3 and TRBJ2-1; possible D gene TRBD2, 5 bases. Trimming removed 8 bases at V and 9 bases at J, with 17 bases between. From germline, CDR1 is MNHEY and CDR2 SVGEGT. This CDR3 has 13 amino acids.

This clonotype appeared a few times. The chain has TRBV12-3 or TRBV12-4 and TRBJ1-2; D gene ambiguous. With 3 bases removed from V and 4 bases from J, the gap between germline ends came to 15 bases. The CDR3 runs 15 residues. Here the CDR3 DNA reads TGTGCCAGCAGTTTTCTCGCATCAGGATCCTATGGCTACACCTTC. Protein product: CASSFLASGSYGYTF.

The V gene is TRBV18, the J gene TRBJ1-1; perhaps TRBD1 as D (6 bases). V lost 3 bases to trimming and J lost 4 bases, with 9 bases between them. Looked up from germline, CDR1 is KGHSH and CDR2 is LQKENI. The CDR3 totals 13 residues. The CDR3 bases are TGTGCCAGCTCACCCGGACAGAGCACTGAAGCTTTCTTT. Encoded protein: CASSPGQSTEAFF.

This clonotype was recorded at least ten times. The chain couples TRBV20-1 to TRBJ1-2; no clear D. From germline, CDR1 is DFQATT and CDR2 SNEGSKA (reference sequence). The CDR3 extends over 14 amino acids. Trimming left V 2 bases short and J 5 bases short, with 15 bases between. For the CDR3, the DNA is TGCAGTGCTAGAAGGGAGGTCAGCTGGTATGGCTACACCTTC. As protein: CSARREVSWYGYTF.

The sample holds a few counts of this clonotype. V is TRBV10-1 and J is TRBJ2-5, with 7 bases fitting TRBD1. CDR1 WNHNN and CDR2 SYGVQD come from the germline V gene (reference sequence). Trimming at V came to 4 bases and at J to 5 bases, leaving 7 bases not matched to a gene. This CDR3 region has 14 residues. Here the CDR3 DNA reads TGCGCCAGCAGTGCGACAGGGAGAACGGAGACCCAGTACTTC. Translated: CASSATGRTETQYF.

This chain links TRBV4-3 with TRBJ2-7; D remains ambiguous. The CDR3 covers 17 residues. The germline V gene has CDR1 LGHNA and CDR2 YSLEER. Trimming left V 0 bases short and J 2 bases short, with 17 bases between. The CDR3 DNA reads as TGCGCCAGCAGCCAAGATGGTTTAGGATTTGGGACCTACGAGCAGTACTTC. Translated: CASSQDGLGFGTYEQYF.

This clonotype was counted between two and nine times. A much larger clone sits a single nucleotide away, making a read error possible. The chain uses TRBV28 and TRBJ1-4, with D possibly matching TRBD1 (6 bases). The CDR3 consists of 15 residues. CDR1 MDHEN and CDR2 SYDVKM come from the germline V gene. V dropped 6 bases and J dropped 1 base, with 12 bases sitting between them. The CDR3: CASRSLRGTNEKLFF. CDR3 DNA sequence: TGTGCCAGCAGATCACTCAGGGGAACTAATGAAAAACTGTTTTTT.

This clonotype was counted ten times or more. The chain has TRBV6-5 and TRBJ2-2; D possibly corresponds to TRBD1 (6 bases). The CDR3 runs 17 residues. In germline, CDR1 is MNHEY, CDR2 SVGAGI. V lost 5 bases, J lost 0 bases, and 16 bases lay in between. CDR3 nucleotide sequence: TGTGCCAGCAGTCCTTCGTGGACAGAGACGAACACCGGGGAGCTGTTTTTT. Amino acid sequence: CASSPSWTETNTGELFF.

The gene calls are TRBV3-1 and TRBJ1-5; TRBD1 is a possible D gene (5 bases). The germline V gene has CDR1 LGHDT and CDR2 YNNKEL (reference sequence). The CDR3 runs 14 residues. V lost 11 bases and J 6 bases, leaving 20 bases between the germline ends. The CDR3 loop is CASGGRGYVQPQHF. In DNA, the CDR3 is TGTGCCTCCGGGGGAAGGGGTTATGTTCAGCCCCAGCATTTT. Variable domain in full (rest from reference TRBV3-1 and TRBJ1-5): DTAVSQTPKYLVTQMGNDKSIKCEQNLGHDTMYWYKQDSKKFLKIMFSYNNKELIINETVPNRFSPKSPDKAHLNLHINSLELGDSAVYFCASGGRGYVQPQHFGDGTRLSIL.

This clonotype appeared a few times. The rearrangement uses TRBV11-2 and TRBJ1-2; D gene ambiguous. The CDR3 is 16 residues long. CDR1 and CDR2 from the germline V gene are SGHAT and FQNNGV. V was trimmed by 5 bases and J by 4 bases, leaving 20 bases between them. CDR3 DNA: TGTGCCAGCAGCCCCGGACGGAGGCCGAATTTCTATGGCTACACCTTC. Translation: CASSPGRRPNFYGYTF.

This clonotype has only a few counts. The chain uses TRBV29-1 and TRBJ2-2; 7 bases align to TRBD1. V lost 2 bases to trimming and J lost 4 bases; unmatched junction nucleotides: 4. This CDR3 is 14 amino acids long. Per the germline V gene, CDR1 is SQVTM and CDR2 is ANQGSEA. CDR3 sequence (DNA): TGCAGCGTTGAAAGGGGGCGAGGCACCGGGGAGCTGTTTTTT. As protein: CSVERGRGTGELFF.

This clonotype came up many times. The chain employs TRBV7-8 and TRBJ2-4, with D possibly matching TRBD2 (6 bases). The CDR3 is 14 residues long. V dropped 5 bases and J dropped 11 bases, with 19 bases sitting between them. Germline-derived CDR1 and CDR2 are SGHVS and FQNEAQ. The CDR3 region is CASSPSGTPVVQYF. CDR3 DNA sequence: TGTGCCAGCAGCCCGTCCGGGACTCCCGTTGTTCAGTACTTC.

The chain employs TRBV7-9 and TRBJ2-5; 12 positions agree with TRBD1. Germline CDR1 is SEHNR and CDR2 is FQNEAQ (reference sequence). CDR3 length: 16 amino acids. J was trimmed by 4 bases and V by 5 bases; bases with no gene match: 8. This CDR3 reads CASSPGTGGLLETQYF. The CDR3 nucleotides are TGTGCCAGCAGCCCAGGGACAGGGGGCCTTCTAGAGACCCAGTACTTC.

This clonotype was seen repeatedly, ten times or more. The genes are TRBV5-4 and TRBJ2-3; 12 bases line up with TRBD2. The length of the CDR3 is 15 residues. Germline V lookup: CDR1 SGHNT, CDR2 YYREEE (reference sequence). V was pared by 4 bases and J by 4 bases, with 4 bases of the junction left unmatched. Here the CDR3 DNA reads TGTGCCAGCAGCCGGACTAGCGGGGCTTCAGATACGCAGTATTTT. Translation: CASSRTSGASDTQYF.

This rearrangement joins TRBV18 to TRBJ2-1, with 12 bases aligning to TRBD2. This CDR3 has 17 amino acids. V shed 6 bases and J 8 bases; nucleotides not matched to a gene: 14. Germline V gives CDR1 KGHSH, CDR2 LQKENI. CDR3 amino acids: CASSYPLAGGRVDEQFF. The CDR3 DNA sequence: TGTGCCAGCTCGTACCCTCTAGCGGGGGGGCGAGTCGATGAGCAGTTCTTC.

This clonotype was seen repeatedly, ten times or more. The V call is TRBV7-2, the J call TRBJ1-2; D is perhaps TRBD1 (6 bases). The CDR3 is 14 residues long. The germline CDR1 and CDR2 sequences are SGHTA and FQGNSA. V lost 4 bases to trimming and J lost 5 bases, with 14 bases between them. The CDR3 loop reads CASSSSGVPYGYTF. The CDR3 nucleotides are TGTGCCAGCAGCTCTTCAGGGGTCCCGTATGGCTACACCTTC.

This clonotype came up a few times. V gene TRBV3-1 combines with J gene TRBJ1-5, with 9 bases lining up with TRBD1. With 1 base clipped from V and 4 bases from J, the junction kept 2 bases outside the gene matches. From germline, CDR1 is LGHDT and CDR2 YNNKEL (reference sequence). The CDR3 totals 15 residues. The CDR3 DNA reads TGTGCCAGCAGCCAAGCGGGACAGGGAAATCAGCCCCAGCATTTT. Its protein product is CASSQAGQGNQPQHF.

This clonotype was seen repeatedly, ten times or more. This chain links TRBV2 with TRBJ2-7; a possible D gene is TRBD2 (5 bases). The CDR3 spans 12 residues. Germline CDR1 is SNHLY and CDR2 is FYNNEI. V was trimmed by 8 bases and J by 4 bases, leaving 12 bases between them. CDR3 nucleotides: TGTGCCAGCTCCCCCTGGGAGTACGAGCAGTACTTC. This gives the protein CASSPWEYEQYF. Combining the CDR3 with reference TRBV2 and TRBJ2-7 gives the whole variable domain EPEVTQTPSHQVTQMGQEVILRCVPISNHLYFYWYRQILGQKVEFLVSFYNNEISEKSEIFDDQFSVERPDGSNFTLKIRSTKLEDSAMYFCASSPWEYEQYFGPGTRLTVT.

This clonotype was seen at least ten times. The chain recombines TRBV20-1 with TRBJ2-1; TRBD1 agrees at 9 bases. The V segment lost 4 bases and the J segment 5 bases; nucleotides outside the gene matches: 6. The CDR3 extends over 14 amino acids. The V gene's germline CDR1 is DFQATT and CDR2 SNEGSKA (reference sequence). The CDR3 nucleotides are TGCAGTGCTATCCCGGGACAGGGTCACAATGAGCAGTTCTTC. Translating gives CSAIPGQGHNEQFF.

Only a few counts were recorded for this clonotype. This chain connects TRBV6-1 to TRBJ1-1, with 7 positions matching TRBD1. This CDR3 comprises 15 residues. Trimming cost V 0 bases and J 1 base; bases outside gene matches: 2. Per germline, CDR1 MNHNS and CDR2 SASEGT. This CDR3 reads CASSEARTGNTEAFF. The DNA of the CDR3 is TGTGCCAGCAGTGAAGCGAGGACAGGGAACACTGAAGCTTTCTTT.

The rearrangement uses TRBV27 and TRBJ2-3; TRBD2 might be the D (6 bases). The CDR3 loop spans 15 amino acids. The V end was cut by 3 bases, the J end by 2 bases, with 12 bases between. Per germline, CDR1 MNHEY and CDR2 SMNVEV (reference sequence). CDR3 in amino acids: CASSFWRGDTDTQYF. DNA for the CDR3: TGTGCCAGCAGTTTTTGGAGGGGCGACACAGATACGCAGTATTTT.

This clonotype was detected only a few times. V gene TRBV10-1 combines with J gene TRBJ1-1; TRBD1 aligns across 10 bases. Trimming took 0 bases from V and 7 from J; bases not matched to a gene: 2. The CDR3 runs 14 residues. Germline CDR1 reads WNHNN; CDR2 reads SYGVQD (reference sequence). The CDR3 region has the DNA TGCGCCAGCAGTGAGTCCGGACAGGGGGTTGAAGCTTTCTTT. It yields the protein CASSESGQGVEAFF.